A single sample gave rise to the 27 T cell receptor beta chains below, sequenced in a study of CD8 T cells in Susac syndrome. cDNA came from roughly 0.5 to 1 ug RNA primed by random hexamers. TCRdb passed the immunoSEQ multiplex PCR reads through MiXCR, listing each CDR3 protein once. The data contain approximately 190,000 distinct CDR3 sequences, approximately 94% of them singletons. The specimen was CD4+ T cells from PBMCs. The receptors originated from a human donor with Susac syndrome.

This clonotype was picked up one time. J is TRBJ1-2 and V is TRBV15, with 9 nucleotides matching TRBD1. Germline V gene sequence: CDR1 LNHNV, CDR2 YYDKDF (reference sequence). With 5 bases clipped from V and 6 bases from J, the junction kept 10 bases outside the gene matches. This CDR3 spans 15 amino acids. The CDR3 loop reads CATSWRRQGVDGYTF. In DNA, the CDR3 is TGTGCCACCAGCTGGAGGAGACAGGGGGTGGATGGCTACACCTTC.

The CDR3: CASSQGDHNYEQYF. DNA for the CDR3: TGCGCCAGCAGCCAAGGGGATCATAACTACGAGCAGTACTTC. The chain joins TRBV4-1 to TRBJ2-7; D is uncertain. The CDR3 contains 14 residues. CDR1 and CDR2 from the germline V gene are MGHRA and YSYEKL. Trimming removed 1 base from V and 3 bases from J, with 10 bases in between.

The genes are TRBV5-4 and TRBJ1-1, with a weak D call TRBD1 (5 bases). CDR3 length equals 14 residues. In germline, CDR1 is SGHNT, CDR2 YYREEE (reference sequence). Trimming took 0 bases from V and 4 from J, leaving 10 bases between them. The CDR3 here is CASSLDQGSTEAFF. DNA for the CDR3: TGTGCCAGCAGCTTGGATCAGGGTAGCACTGAAGCTTTCTTT.

The chain recombines TRBV5-6 with TRBJ1-5, with D hard to call. Germline CDR1 and CDR2: SGHDT and YYEEEE. The CDR3 spans 13 residues. The germline V and J ends were trimmed by 4 bases and 6 bases, with 11 bases remaining between them. CDR3 loop: CASSPAGSQPQHF. CDR3 DNA: TGTGCCAGCAGCCCCGCCGGCAGTCAGCCCCAGCATTTT.

CDR3 sequence: CSANRDGTYEQYF. In DNA, the CDR3 is TGCAGTGCTAACCGGGACGGTACCTACGAGCAGTACTTC. The chain has TRBV20-1 and TRBJ2-7, with D perhaps given as TRBD1 or TRBD2 (5 bases each). The CDR3 extends over 13 amino acids. The V gene lost 4 bases and the J gene lost 2 bases, with 12 bases spanning the gap. Germline V gives CDR1 DFQATT, CDR2 SNEGSKA (reference sequence).

The chain carries TRBV30 and TRBJ1-2, with 8 bases identical to TRBD1. The V and J ends lost 1 base and 0 bases, in that order; junction bases with no gene match: 7. Germline values: CDR1 GTSNPN, CDR2 SVGIG (reference sequence). This CDR3 has 16 residues. DNA of the CDR3: TGTGCCTGGAGTGAGCAGGGGGCTTATACTAACTATGGCTACACCTTC. Translating it yields CAWSEQGAYTNYGYTF.

The chain couples TRBV19 to TRBJ1-1; weak D call: TRBD1 (5 bases). Germline CDR1 is LNHDA and CDR2 is SQIVND (reference sequence). The CDR3 is made up of 15 amino acids. Trimming shortened V by 3 bases and J by 5 bases, and 16 bases separated the two germline ends. CDR3 loop: CASSIQGRLGTEAFF. CDR3 coding DNA: TGTGCCAGTAGTATCCAGGGTAGGTTGGGGACTGAAGCTTTCTTT. The variable domain in full, with the rest retrieved from reference TRBV19 and TRBJ1-1, is DGGITQSPKYLFRKEGQNVTLSCEQNLNHDAMYWYRQDPGQGLRLIYYSQIVNDFQKGDIAEGYSVSREKKESFPLTVTSAQKNPTAFYLCASSIQGRLGTEAFFGQGTRLTVV.

The V gene is TRBV3-1, the J gene TRBJ1-2; D not resolved. The CDR3 spans 11 residues. The V end lost 5 bases, the J end lost 8 bases, and 9 bases lay between the germline ends. Germline CDR1 reads LGHDT; CDR2 reads YNNKEL (reference sequence). CDR3 nucleotide sequence: TGTGCCAGCAGCAGAGTCGGAGGCTACACCTTC. It is translated as CASSRVGGYTF.

This chain connects TRBV4-3 to TRBJ2-5; 8 bases are shared with TRBD2. The CDR3 contains 16 residues. Unmatched junction bases numbered 11, after V lost 4 bases and J lost 4 bases. Germline values: CDR1 LGHNA, CDR2 YSLEER. For the CDR3, the DNA is TGCGCCAGCAGCCGCACCGGGACTAGGGGCGGAGAGACCCAGTACTTC. Its protein product is CASSRTGTRGGETQYF.

The rearrangement links TRBV30 to TRBJ2-2, with D possibly TRBD1 on 6 matching bases. This CDR3 has 16 amino acids. Germline V lookup: CDR1 GTSNPN, CDR2 SVGIG (reference sequence). Between the trimmed V and J ends, which lost 1 base and 4 bases, there was a span of 16 bases. This chain's CDR3 is CAWSGEDRSPTGELFF. The CDR3 region has the DNA TGTGCCTGGAGTGGCGAGGACAGATCGCCCACCGGGGAGCTGTTTTTT.

This clonotype was detected only a few times. This chain uses TRBV19 with TRBJ1-2; D perhaps matches TRBD1 (5 bases). This CDR3 is built from 13 residues. Trimming shortened V by 3 bases and J by 4 bases, and 9 bases separated the two germline ends. Germline assignment: CDR1 LNHDA and CDR2 SQIVND (reference sequence). CDR3 DNA: TGTGCCAGTAGTATTTCGACAGTCTATGGCTACACCTTC. Protein sequence: CASSISTVYGYTF.

The chain links TRBV19 to TRBJ1-6, with a weak D call TRBD1 (6 bases). V lost 4 bases to trimming and J lost 0 bases, with 22 bases between them. Germline CDR1 reads LNHDA; CDR2 reads SQIVND (reference sequence). The CDR3 is 20 residues long. This CDR3 reads CASSTSRGQPFSSYNSPLHF. In DNA form, the CDR3 reads TGTGCCAGTAGTACCTCCCGTGGACAGCCTTTCAGCTCCTATAATTCACCCCTCCACTTT.

In this sample, this clonotype turned up a few times. This sequence joins TRBV12-3 or TRBV12-4 and TRBJ2-3; D is perhaps TRBD2 (6 bases). The CDR3 has 15 residues. The ends were cut back, 3 bases at V and 0 bases at J, with 10 bases in the middle. CDR3 sequence reads: CASSFGGTSTDTQYF. The CDR3 nucleotides read TGTGCCAGCAGTTTTGGCGGGACTAGCACAGATACGCAGTATTTT.

The chain uses TRBV30 and TRBJ2-7; no firm D call. The ends were cut back, 0 bases at V and 7 bases at J, with 16 bases in the middle. This CDR3 has 14 amino acids. Germline V lookup: CDR1 GTSNPN, CDR2 SVGIG (reference sequence). The CDR3 here is CAWSVLTPSGEQYF. CDR3 DNA: TGTGCCTGGAGTGTACTAACCCCCAGTGGGGAGCAGTACTTC. Full variable domain (rest looked up from reference TRBV30 and TRBJ2-7): SQTIHQWPATLVQPVGSPLSLECTVEGTSNPNLYWYRQAAGRGLQLLFYSVGIGQISSEVPQNLSASRPQDRQFILSSKKLLLSDSGFYLCAWSVLTPSGEQYFGPGTRLTVT.

The chain employs TRBV20-1 and TRBJ2-1; D uncertain. V was pared by 5 bases and J by 7 bases, with 9 bases between. CDR1 and CDR2 from the germline V gene are DFQATT and SNEGSKA (reference sequence). The CDR3 consists of 11 residues. The DNA of the CDR3 is TGCAGTGCTGCTCTCAGAAATGAGCAGTTCTTC. This codes for CSAALRNEQFF.

The V call is TRBV7-9, the J call TRBJ2-5; D gene ambiguous. The V gene's germline CDR1 is SEHNR and CDR2 FQNEAQ (reference sequence). This CDR3 spans 14 amino acids. V was pared by 0 bases and J by 0 bases, with 5 bases between. The CDR3 sequence is CASSLARYQETQYF. CDR3 bases: TGTGCCAGCAGCTTAGCAAGGTACCAAGAGACCCAGTACTTC. The entire variable domain, with the rest obtained from reference TRBV7-9 and TRBJ2-5, is as follows: DTGVSQNPRHKITKRGQNVTFRCDPISEHNRLYWYRQTLGQGPEFLTYFQNEAQLEKSRLLSDRFSAERPKGSFSTLEIQRTEQGDSAMYLCASSLARYQETQYFGPGTRLLVL.

The chain is built from TRBV5-4 and TRBJ1-2, with D maybe TRBD1 (5 bases). V lost 4 bases, J lost 2 bases, and 12 bases lay in between. The CDR3 is 14 amino acids. The germline CDR1 and CDR2 sequences are SGHNT and YYREEE (reference sequence). In DNA form, the CDR3 reads TGTGCCAGCAGCCCCCGGGGGGGGAACTATGGCTACACCTTC. This gives the protein CASSPRGGNYGYTF.

The J gene is TRBJ2-1, the V gene TRBV12-3 or TRBV12-4; no definite D call. V lost 2 bases to trimming and J lost 8 bases, with 7 bases between them. The CDR3 covers 12 residues. The CDR3 region is CASSLRLDEQFF. The CDR3 region has the DNA TGTGCCAGCAGTTTAAGGCTCGATGAGCAGTTCTTC.

Written as DNA, the CDR3 is TGTGCCAGCAGCCATCTCCCTCAGGGTCCCGAGCAGTACTTC. It is translated as CASSHLPQGPEQYF. This rearrangement joins TRBV12-3 or TRBV12-4 to TRBJ2-7; tentatively, D is TRBD1 (5 bases). CDR3 size: 14 residues. Trimming took 6 bases from V and 6 from J, leaving 18 bases between them.

V is TRBV30 and J is TRBJ1-2, with 7 bases aligning to TRBD1. Per the germline V gene, CDR1 is GTSNPN and CDR2 is SVGIG (reference sequence). Trimming at V came to 5 bases and at J to 5 bases, leaving 8 bases not matched to a gene. This CDR3 contains 13 residues. The chain's CDR3 is CAWRTGFSYGYTF. The CDR3 DNA reads TGTGCCTGGCGGACAGGCTTTAGTTATGGCTACACCTTC.

This rearrangement joins TRBV30 to TRBJ1-2, with 8 bases that match TRBD1. CDR3 length: 15 amino acids. Unmatched junction bases numbered 10, after V lost 3 bases and J lost 4 bases. The V gene's germline CDR1 is GTSNPN and CDR2 SVGIG (reference sequence). The CDR3 here is CAWRDEAGGLYGYTF. For the CDR3, the DNA is TGTGCCTGGAGAGATGAGGCAGGGGGCCTCTATGGCTACACCTTC.

This chain uses TRBV29-1 with TRBJ1-2; no reliable D call. Germline V gives CDR1 SQVTM, CDR2 ANQGSEA. CDR3 size: 13 residues. Between the trimmed V and J ends, which lost 7 bases and 3 bases, there was a span of 15 bases. The CDR3 nucleotides read TGCAGCGGGAGGTCAGCGGGCCACTATGGCTACACCTTC. Translation gives CSGRSAGHYGYTF. Variable domain in full (rest from reference TRBV29-1 and TRBJ1-2): SAVISQKPSRDICQRGTSLTIQCQVDSQVTMMFWYRQQPGQSLTLIATANQGSEATYESGFVIDKFPISRPNLTFSTLTVSNMSPEDSSIYLCSGRSAGHYGYTFGSGTRLTVV.

The chain couples TRBV7-9 to TRBJ1-1; 10 bases align to TRBD1. Trimming removed 5 bases from V and 3 bases from J; junction bases left unmatched: 3. The CDR3 runs to 14 residues. Germline CDR1 and CDR2: SEHNR and FQNEAQ (reference sequence). The CDR3 DNA reads TGTGCCAGCAGCGCCGGACAGGGGGACACTGAAGCTTTCTTT. Protein: CASSAGQGDTEAFF.

The chain employs TRBV15 and TRBJ1-1; D gene uncertain. Between the trimmed V and J ends, which lost 3 bases and 8 bases, there was a span of 19 bases. The CDR3 consists of 15 residues. CDR1 and CDR2 from the germline V gene are LNHNV and YYDKDF (reference sequence). CDR3 coding DNA: TGTGCCACCAGCAGTCCCCGGGGAGGGTCGGCGGAAGCTTTCTTT. It translates to CATSSPRGGSAEAFF.

The V gene is TRBV3-1, the J gene TRBJ1-6; D is unclear. This CDR3 has 14 amino acids. Germline V gene data show CDR1 as LGHDT and CDR2 as YNNKEL (reference sequence). V lost 1 base to trimming and J lost 7 bases, with 8 bases between them. CDR3 protein: CASSQVEGNSPLHF. CDR3 nucleotide sequence: TGTGCCAGCAGCCAAGTTGAAGGGAATTCACCCCTCCACTTT.

The chain uses TRBV16 and TRBJ1-5; 8 positions agree with TRBD1. This CDR3 spans 15 amino acids. With 0 bases clipped from V and 5 bases from J, the junction kept 3 bases outside the gene matches. In germline, CDR1 is KGHSY, CDR2 FQNENV. CDR3 protein: CASSQSGTGYQPQHF. CDR3 sequence (DNA): TGTGCCAGCAGCCAATCGGGGACAGGTTATCAGCCCCAGCATTTT.

The chain is built from TRBV7-9 and TRBJ1-5; tentatively, D is TRBD1 (5 bases). Germline lookup yields CDR1 SEHNR and CDR2 FQNEAQ (reference sequence). The CDR3 sequence is 14 residues long. V was clipped by 4 bases and J by 6 bases, with 13 bases between them. The CDR3 region has the DNA TGTGCCAGCAGCTCACAGGCTTGGGGTCAGCCCCAGCATTTT. Encoded protein: CASSSQAWGQPQHF.